A selection of T cell receptor beta chains follows, all from one sample in a study of cytomegalovirus exposure and HLA in healthy donors. Generated by immunoSEQ multiplex PCR, the TCRdb table keeps only in-frame clones and is missing some. Here the sample spans about 150,000 clones, 79% being singletons. The sequenced material came from PBMCs. Receptors were obtained from a man in his fifties or sixties in good health and CMV-seropositive. Both conserved end residues are trimmed from each CDR3.

TRBV27,TRBJ1-4,ASQDAEKLF
TRBV7-9,TRBJ2-5,ASSLPGAETQY
TRBV5-1,TRBJ1-4,ASSLGGSNDEKLF
TRBV30,TRBJ1-1,AWSGYTDTEAF
TRBV6-1,TRBJ2-3,ASSEAKTSGSTDTQY
TRBV27,TRBJ1-1,ASSLRPGEGMNTEAF
TRBV16,TRBJ2-3,ASSHTGERTDTQY
TRBV9,TRBJ2-1,ASSVGGVGYEQF
TRBV18,TRBJ2-5,ASSPDSQETQY
TRBV28,TRBJ2-2,ASTPTSWSTGELF
TRBV27,TRBJ1-2,ASSLSLSGDYGYT
TRBV15,TRBJ1-2,ATSRSYGGYT
TRBV7-9,TRBJ2-7,SSSLISIGGSYEQY
TRBV12-5,TRBJ2-1,ASGFTQFGSGRLYNEQF
TRBV5-1,TRBJ2-3,ASSLGRVGSTDTQY
TRBV5-1,TRBJ2-1,ASSLGTGVREQF
TRBV6-5,TRBJ2-7,ASRIGTGATYEQY
TRBV6-4,TRBJ2-3,ASSDGSSGSTDTQY
TRBV5-1,TRBJ2-7,ASSFDRAYEQY
TRBV9,TRBJ2-7,ASSLGTGRYEQY
TRBV27,TRBJ1-5,ASSLGTGFSQPQH
TRBV15,TRBJ2-3,ATNRGQGAPDTQY
TRBV10-3,TRBJ1-1,AIRLGTGISDTEAF
TRBV7-9,TRBJ2-3,ASSLGGTDTQY
TRBV6-5,TRBJ2-7,ASSKLASSYEQY
TRBV27,TRBJ2-7,ASSFKGAYEQY
TRBV4-1,TRBJ1-4,ASSRYPGQFNEKLF
TRBV4-1,TRBJ2-5,ASSQDGRGLETQY
TRBV28,TRBJ2-7,ASSRSPGLAGGTYYEQY
TRBV5-4,TRBJ2-3,ASSLVAVSTDTQY
TRBV28,TRBJ2-1,ASSLSGTGEF
TRBV6-6,TRBJ1-1,ASPAGLNTEAF
TRBV7-9,TRBJ2-5,ASSLTGGQGLRETQY
TRBV6-5,TRBJ2-7,ASSQRTGSYEQY
TRBV4-1,TRBJ1-6,ASSQTIIRGVASPLH
TRBV6-1,TRBJ2-1,ASMKSRNEQF
TRBV18,TRBJ2-5,ASSPSLGTSGRIETQY
TRBV7-8,TRBJ1-5,ASSPVADYSNQPQH
TRBV7-9,TRBJ1-3,ASSLNLDTIY
TRBV4-2,TRBJ1-1,ASTGLQGASEAF